This TCR beta chain was identified in a study of T cells in tuberculosis. Losses at the gene ends were 1 base for V and 4 bases for J; bases not matched to a gene: 7. The CDR3 length is 15 residues. The germline CDR1 and CDR2 sequences are LNHDA and SQIVND (reference sequence). This table comes from immunoSEQ multiplex PCR, and its TCRdb copy is limited to in-frame clones, with some not included. Seen here are over 25,000 clones, 92% observed once, and the top ten hold around 7%. Time point in this sample: new active TB diagnosis, blood taken before or within 7 days of starting treatment. The specimen comprised PBMCs, sampled at tuberculosis diagnosis. This clonotype was sampled from an adult with tuberculosis. The chain recombines TRBV19 with TRBJ2-7; TRBD1 agrees at 7 bases. The DNA of the CDR3 is TGTGCCAGTAGTATAGGGGACAGAGGTTCGTACGAGCAGTACTTC. Its protein is CASSIGDRGSYEQYF.